The rows below give T cell receptor beta chains drawn from one sample of a study of blood T cell repertoires in COVID-19. TCRdb's copy holds only in-frame clones and misses some; the assay was immunoSEQ multiplex PCR. The sample contains approximately 270,000 clones, 80% to 85% of which appear only once. The source material was peripheral blood. These receptor sequences come from a person between 65 and 79 years old with COVID-19, enrolled during active disease. Each CDR3 is given with its conserved first and last residue. D genes are given only for firm matches. Clone size appears in some rows only: once, few, many, or a class for an expanded clone.

>TRBV29-1|TRBD1|NA|TRBJ2-5
TGCAGCGTTGCCATGTTTACAGGGGAGGAGACCCAGTACTTC
CSVAMFTGEETQYF
>TRBV4-3|TRBD2|NA|TRBJ2-7
TGCGCCAGCAGCCAAGATCGGCTAGCGGGGGCTGAGCAGTACTTC
CASSQDRLAGAEQYF
>TRBV28|TRBD1|NA|TRBJ2-3
TGTGCCAGCAGACGACAGGGTATCACAGATACGCAGTATTTT
CASRRQGITDTQYF
>TRBV18|TRBD1|NA|TRBJ2-1
TGTGCCAGCTCACCACGGCGAGACAGGGGAAGCAATGAGCAGTTCTTC
CASSPRRDRGSNEQFF
>TRBV12-3/TRBV12-4|NA|NA|TRBJ2-5
TGTGCCAGCAGTTTAGCTAGCGGGACCCAGTACTTC
CASSLASGTQYF
>TRBV3-1/TRBV3-2|NA|NA|TRBJ1-5
TGTGCCAGCAGCCAAAGCCCAAGCAATCAGCCCCAGCATTTT
CASSQSPSNQPQHF
>TRBV7-2|TRBD1|NA|TRBJ2-3
TGTGCCAGCAGCCTAGAGGGGGCCGGGACAGATACGCAGTATTTT
CASSLEGAGTDTQYF
>TRBV18|TRBD1|NA|TRBJ1-1
TGTGCCAGCTCCCGAAGGACAGGACAGAACACTGAAGCTTTCTTT
CASSRRTGQNTEAFF
>TRBV28|TRBD1|NA|TRBJ1-5
TGTGCCAGCAGTTTCCGGACAGGGGGCAACAATCAGCCCCAGCATTTT
CASSFRTGGNNQPQHF
>TRBV7-9|NA|NA|TRBJ2-5
TGTGCCAGCAGCGAATCAGGCGTATGGGAGACCCAGTACTTC
CASSESGVWETQYF
>TRBV11-3|NA|NA|TRBJ1-1
TGTGCCAGCAGCCCCAGGCTGAACACTGAAGCTTTCTTT
CASSPRLNTEAFF
>TRBV7-6|TRBD1|NA|TRBJ1-6
TGTGCCAGCAGCCTGGGGGGACAGGGTTCACCCCTCCACTTT
CASSLGGQGSPLHF
>TRBV11-1|NA|NA|TRBJ2-5
TGTGCCAGCTCGACGGGGAACGGAGAGACCCAGTACTTC
CASSTGNGETQYF
>TRBV5-6|NA|NA|TRBJ2-5
TGTGCCAGCACCCCCAGGGGGGTTTTGAGGACCCAGTACTTC
CASTPRGVLRTQYF
>TRBV7-2|NA|NA|TRBJ2-3
TGTGCCAGCAGCTTGGGGGCGACGGGGGATACGCAGTATTTT
CASSLGATGDTQYF
>TRBV5-5|NA|NA|TRBJ1-5
TGTGCCAGCAGTATAGCAGGGTATTCCGAATATCAGCCCCAGCATTTT
CASSIAGYSEYQPQHF
>TRBV19|TRBD2|once|TRBJ2-1
TGTGCCAGTAGTACCCATCGGGGGGGTAATGAGCAGTTCTTC
CASSTHRGGNEQFF
>TRBV6-5|NA|NA|TRBJ2-7
TGTGCCAGCAGTTACCCCGACAGCTTTGGCGAGCAGTACTTC
CASSYPDSFGEQYF